The 16 T cell receptor beta chains given below trace back to one sample, sequenced in a study of blood T cell repertoires in COVID-19 (dated by TCRdb to the early 2020s). Libraries came from the immunoSEQ multiplex PCR assay. TCRdb limited this immuneACCESS table to in-frame rearrangements with V and J called. A share of clones is missing; checked studies link under half to unresolved V genes, and the rest is unexplained. The sample has about 190,000 clones on record, around 82% of them singletons. 2.9% of the sample rests with the top ten. Sequencing input: peripheral blood. The receptors here all came from a man aged 50 or older with active or convalescent COVID-19.

This chain connects TRBV11-2 to TRBJ1-1, with TRBD1 as a possible D gene (6 bases). The V end lost 1 base, the J end lost 1 base, and 16 bases lay between the germline ends. This CDR3 region has 17 residues. Germline CDR1 SGHAT, CDR2 FQNNGV. This chain's CDR3 is CASSLARGGAKNTEAFF. CDR3 in DNA: TGTGCCAGCAGCTTAGCCCGGGGGGGGGCGAAGAACACTGAAGCTTTCTTT.

The rearrangement links TRBV6-5 to TRBJ1-1; a weak D match, TRBD1 (6 bases). This CDR3 region has 15 residues. Germline loops: CDR1 MNHEY, CDR2 SVGAGI. Trimming cost V 0 bases and J 5 bases, with 13 bases left between them. This CDR3 is CASSYSGGARTEAFF. CDR3 bases: TGTGCCAGCAGTTACTCTGGGGGGGCGCGAACTGAAGCTTTCTTT.

The V gene is TRBV10-1, the J gene TRBJ2-2; unclear D gene. Trimming removed 5 bases from V and 4 bases from J, with 11 bases in between. The length of the CDR3 is 14 residues. Germline V CDR1 and CDR2: WNHNN, SYGVQD (reference sequence). The CDR3 loop reads CASSPLYGTGELFF. The CDR3 coding sequence is TGCGCCAGCAGTCCCCTCTATGGCACCGGGGAGCTGTTTTTT.

The chain joins TRBV25-1 to TRBJ1-1; perhaps TRBD1 as D (5 bases). Germline-derived CDR1 and CDR2 are MGHDK and SYGVNS. V was pared by 7 bases and J by 1 base, with 16 bases between. The CDR3 sequence is 15 residues long. The CDR3 spells CASKGLGRGNTEAFF. The DNA of the CDR3 is TGTGCCAGCAAGGGCCTGGGGAGGGGGAACACTGAAGCTTTCTTT.

V is TRBV5-1 and J is TRBJ2-1; TRBD2 aligns across 9 bases. V shed 1 base, J shed 4 bases, and the junction held 12 bases outside the gene matches. Germline values: CDR1 SGHRS, CDR2 YFSETQ. This CDR3 has 18 residues. The CDR3 bases are TGCGCCAGCAGCTTGTTTCTAGCGGGACTGGGAGGGTACAATGAGCAGTTCTTC. Its protein is CASSLFLAGLGGYNEQFF.

The chain is built from TRBV7-8 and TRBJ1-1, with D possibly matching TRBD1 (5 bases). Trimming stripped 5 bases from V and 1 base from J, with 17 bases between. The CDR3 has 16 residues. Germline CDR1 is SGHVS and CDR2 is FQNEAQ. This chain's CDR3 is CASSRLGFGGNTEAFF. CDR3 DNA: TGTGCCAGCAGCCGCCTTGGATTCGGGGGGAACACTGAAGCTTTCTTT.

The rearrangement links TRBV7-3 to TRBJ1-1, with D possibly being TRBD1 (6 bases). There are 14 residues in the CDR3. Germline CDR1 SGHTA, CDR2 FQGTGA. Deletions cut 6 bases from V and 2 bases from J, with 13 bases between. The CDR3 region is CASRYLGANTEAFF. The CDR3 nucleotides read TGTGCCAGCAGGTACCTGGGGGCTAACACTGAAGCTTTCTTT.

The V gene is TRBV27, the J gene TRBJ1-3; 7 bases match TRBD1. This CDR3 is built from 14 residues. Germline lookup yields CDR1 MNHEY and CDR2 SMNVEV (reference sequence). V was pared by 6 bases and J by 8 bases, with 10 bases of the junction left unmatched. The CDR3 protein is CASRPSGQRDTIYF. CDR3 bases: TGTGCCAGCAGGCCCTCGGGACAGAGAGACACCATATATTTT.

The J gene is TRBJ2-3, the V gene TRBV9, with D maybe TRBD2 (6 bases). The CDR3 consists of 15 residues. From germline, CDR1 is SGDLS and CDR2 YYNGEE. The V gene lost 4 bases and the J gene lost 4 bases, with 16 bases spanning the gap. Written as DNA, the CDR3 is TGTGCCAGCAGCTTCCGACCGACGGGGGCAGATACGCAGTATTTT. It codes for CASSFRPTGADTQYF.

This chain connects TRBV3-1 (or the pseudogene TRBV3-2) to TRBJ1-4; tentatively, D is TRBD1 (5 bases). Deletions cut 4 bases from V and 3 bases from J, with 6 bases between. The CDR3 totals 13 residues. CDR1 and CDR2 (germline): LGHDT, YNNKEL (reference sequence). The CDR3 region is CASSRQSNEKLFF. CDR3 nucleotides: TGTGCCAGCAGCCGACAGTCTAATGAAAAACTGTTTTTT.

The rearrangement joins TRBV6-5 to TRBJ1-5, with a weak D call TRBD1 (6 bases). Looked up from germline, CDR1 is MNHEY and CDR2 is SVGAGI. The CDR3 has 15 residues. Deletions cut 7 bases from V and 2 bases from J, with 15 bases between. DNA for the CDR3: TGTGCCAGCAAAAACAGGGAAGGAGGCAATCAGCCCCAGCATTTT. It encodes CASKNREGGNQPQHF.

The chain combines TRBV23-1 with TRBJ2-5; maybe TRBD1 (5 bases). TRBV23-1 is placed among ORFs of uncertain function. The CDR3 sequence is 15 residues long. Between the trimmed V and J ends, which lost 7 bases and 1 base, there was a span of 16 bases. CDR3 in amino acids: CASIERGRAQETQYF. CDR3 in DNA: TGCGCCAGCATCGAACGCGGCAGGGCCCAAGAGACCCAGTACTTC.

This clone was counted once. The J gene is TRBJ1-4, the V gene TRBV28; 8 bases match TRBD1. CDR1 and CDR2 from the germline V gene are MDHEN and SYDVKM. The V gene end was trimmed by 3 bases and the J gene end by 6 bases; junction bases not matched to a gene: 9. There are 16 residues in the CDR3. The CDR3 loop reads CASSFPQTGVYEKLFF. CDR3 bases: TGTGCCAGCAGTTTCCCTCAGACAGGGGTTTATGAAAAACTGTTTTTT.

The chain links TRBV29-1 to TRBJ1-2, with D unresolved. CDR1 SQVTM and CDR2 ANQGSEA come from the germline V gene. CDR3 length: 12 residues. Trimming took off 3 bases at V and 7 bases at J, with 12 bases between the two ends. CDR3 DNA: TGCAGCGTTGAGGTCAGTGCAAGTGGCTACACCTTC. It encodes CSVEVSASGYTF.

This chain joins TRBV29-1 and TRBJ2-1, with 12 bases that match TRBD2. V dropped 3 bases and J dropped 5; count of bases not matched to a gene: 5. Germline loops: CDR1 SQVTM, CDR2 ANQGSEA. CDR3 size: 15 residues. CDR3 protein: CSVELLAGGHNEQFF. In DNA form, the CDR3 reads TGCAGCGTTGAGTTACTAGCGGGGGGTCACAATGAGCAGTTCTTC.

This chain connects TRBV30 to TRBJ1-1; tentatively, D is TRBD1 (6 bases). V lost 3 bases and J lost 9, with 20 bases in between. Germline CDR1 reads GTSNPN; CDR2 reads SVGIG (reference sequence). The CDR3 loop spans 14 amino acids. As DNA, the CDR3 is TGTGCCTGGAGGTCCCAGGGGCCGAGATCCCAAGCTTTCTTT. As protein: CAWRSQGPRSQAFF.